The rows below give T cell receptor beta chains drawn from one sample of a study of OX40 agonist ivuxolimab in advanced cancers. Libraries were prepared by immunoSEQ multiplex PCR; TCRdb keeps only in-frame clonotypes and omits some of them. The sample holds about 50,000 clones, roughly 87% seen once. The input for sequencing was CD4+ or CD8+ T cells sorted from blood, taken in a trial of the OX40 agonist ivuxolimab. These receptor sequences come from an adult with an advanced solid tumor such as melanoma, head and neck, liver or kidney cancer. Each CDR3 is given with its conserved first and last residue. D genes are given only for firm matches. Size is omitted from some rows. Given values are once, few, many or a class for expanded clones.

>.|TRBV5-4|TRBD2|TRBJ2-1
TGTGCCAGCAGCTTTAGCGGGGGGGCCAGTAATGAGCAGTTCTTC
CASSFSGGASNEQFF
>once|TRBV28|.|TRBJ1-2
TGTGCCAGCAGGATATTGGGAGGCTACACCTTC
CASRILGGYTF
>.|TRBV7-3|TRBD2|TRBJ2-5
TGTGCCAGCAGCTTAAACGGGGGAGGGCAGGAGACCCAGTACTTC
CASSLNGGGQETQYF
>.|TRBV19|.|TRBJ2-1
TGTGCCAGTTCGAGCGGGCTTACCTACAATGAGCAGTTCTTC
CASSSGLTYNEQFF
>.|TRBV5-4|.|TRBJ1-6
TGTGCCAGCAGCTTGGGGACAGAGATACACTTT
CASSLGTEIHF
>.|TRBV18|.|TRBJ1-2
TGTGCCAGCTCACCATCTGGGGGAGAAACTTCTAACTATGGCTACACCTTC
CASSPSGGETSNYGYTF
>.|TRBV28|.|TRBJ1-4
TGTGCCAGCAGTTTATCCCTCGGGGAAACTTCCTCAACTAATGAAAAACTGTTTTTT
CASSLSLGETSSTNEKLFF
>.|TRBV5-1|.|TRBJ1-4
TGCGCCAGCAGACCAGGACAGCTCGCACTTGAAAAACTGTTTTTT
CASRPGQLALEKLFF
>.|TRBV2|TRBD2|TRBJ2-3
TGTGCCAGCAGAGGAGCGGGGGGAGATACGCAGTATTTT
CASRGAGGDTQYF
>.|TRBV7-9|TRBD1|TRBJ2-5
TGTGCCAGCAGCTTCTTACAGGGGGCTCAAGAGACCCAGTACTTC
CASSFLQGAQETQYF
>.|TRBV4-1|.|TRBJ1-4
TGCGCCAGCAGCCAAGTCCTAAATGAAAAACTGTTTTTT
CASSQVLNEKLFF